This TCR beta chain came from a study of vaccination effects on CD4 cells after COVID-19. Overall study: Following the second dose by a median of 72 days, the post-vaccine samples were obtained. Study-wide results and limits: Marked contraction was observed in infection-induced and vaccine-induced clones late after vaccination.

Viral peptide pool expansion of antigen-specific CD4+ T cells preceded sequencing in the ViraFEST assay. Researchers isolated CD4+ T cells once roughly ten days of culture had elapsed. SARS-CoV-2 infected the person between March and December 2020, as confirmed by PCR. BNT162b2 vaccine or mRNA-1273 vaccine was given to participants in two doses. Wells each received 2.2 million or so PBMC, cultured with approximately 9 IU/ml IL-2 and approximately 10 ug/ml peptides. This clone occurred a few times. The antigen is not known. Clones were sequenced by immunoSEQ multiplex PCR, and TCRdb holds only the in-frame ones, with some missing. The sample has about 18,000 clones, 76% seen once. This clonotype was sampled from a human donor who had a prior SARS-CoV-2 infection. The input for sequencing was CD4+ T cells from PBMCs cultured with SARS-CoV-2 spike peptides, taken after COVID-19 vaccination.

The chain's CDR3 is CASSLGLAVYNEQFF. The CDR3 DNA reads TGTGCCAGCAGCTTAGGACTAGCAGTCTACAATGAGCAGTTCTTC. V is TRBV5-8 and J is TRBJ2-1, with 8 bases fitting TRBD2. Germline V gives CDR1 SGHTS, CDR2 YDEGEE. This CDR3 contains 15 residues. V gave up 2 bases and J gave up 3 bases; unmatched junction bases: 4.